This entry lists 27 T cell receptor beta chains sequenced from one sample in a study of beta chain features in type 1 diabetes. Study results and caveats: All four CD4+ subsets of Type 1 diabetes patients contained TCRB CDR3s that were moderately but significantly shorter.

Their antigen targets remain unknown. The entirety of the isolated RNA underwent reverse transcription, so expressed TCRB transcripts were sequenced. TCRdb's table, derived via immunoSEQ multiplex PCR, lists solely in-frame clones and lacks some. Among roughly 300,000 clones listed, about a tenth were seen once. The specimen sequenced was central memory CD4+ T cells from blood. The receptors derive from a man aged 25-45 years with type 1 diabetes.

V usage is TRBV7-9 and J usage is TRBJ1-2, with TRBD1 as a possible D gene (5 bases). The CDR3 consists of 17 residues. Trimming removed 3 bases from V and 3 bases from J, with 20 bases in between. Germline loops: CDR1 SEHNR, CDR2 FQNEAQ (reference sequence). The CDR3 sequence: CASSLEGRVVRHYGYTF. The DNA of the CDR3 is TGTGCCAGCAGCTTGGAGGGGCGTGTAGTGAGGCACTATGGCTACACCTTC.

This clone was recorded a few times. The gene calls are TRBV9 and TRBJ1-3; maybe TRBD1 (5 bases). Germline CDR1 SGDLS, CDR2 YYNGEE. The V and J ends lost 0 bases and 4 bases respectively, with 11 bases between them. This CDR3 is built from 15 residues. The CDR3 protein is CASSVAGEKGNTIYF. The CDR3 DNA follows: TGTGCCAGCAGCGTAGCGGGGGAGAAGGGAAACACCATATATTTT.

This clone came up a few times. The chain couples TRBV6-6 to TRBJ1-1; the D is unclear. Germline assignment: CDR1 MNHNY and CDR2 SVGAGI (reference sequence). CDR3 size: 14 residues. Trimming pared 2 bases from V and 1 base from J, leaving 8 bases between. CDR3 nucleotides: TGTGCCAGCAGTTACCCTCTGGAGAACACTGAAGCTTTCTTT. It is translated as CASSYPLENTEAFF.

V and J are TRBV9 and TRBJ2-5, with TRBD2 matching 7 bases. Germline lookup yields CDR1 SGDLS and CDR2 YYNGEE. The J segment lost 5 bases and the V segment lost 1 base, leaving 5 bases of the junction unmatched. CDR3 length equals 14 residues. The CDR3 coding sequence is TGTGCCAGCAGCGTACACGGACTAGGGGAGACCCAGTACTTC. As protein: CASSVHGLGETQYF.

This clone was seen a few times. This chain connects TRBV4-3 to TRBJ2-3; maybe TRBD2 (6 bases). Per germline, CDR1 LGHNA and CDR2 YSLEER. The CDR3 sequence is 19 residues long. Trimming shortened V by 3 bases and J by 2 bases, and 24 bases separated the two germline ends. The CDR3 protein is CASSQAGRDHRQYTDTQYF. The CDR3 region has the DNA TGCGCCAGCAGCCAGGCGGGGCGGGATCATCGTCAATACACAGATACGCAGTATTTT.

This clone occurred a few times. The chain joins TRBV27 to TRBJ2-1, with 9 bases fitting TRBD2. CDR3 size: 16 residues. Germline V gene lookup returns CDR1 MNHEY and CDR2 SMNVEV (reference sequence). V was pared by 7 bases and J by 8 bases, with 15 bases of the junction left unmatched. The CDR3, as DNA: TGTGCCAGCACCCTCCGGTTGGGTAGCGGGGGCGATGAGCAGTTCTTC. It specifies CASTLRLGSGGDEQFF.

This chain connects TRBV7-2 to TRBJ1-4; D is uncertain. This CDR3 region has 12 residues. CDR1 is SGHTA and CDR2 is FQGNSA in the germline V gene. V dropped 1 base and J dropped 8 bases, with 5 bases sitting between them. CDR3 loop: CASSLVGEKLFF. The CDR3 DNA reads as TGTGCCAGCAGCTTAGTGGGAGAAAAACTGTTTTTT.

This chain joins TRBV29-1 and TRBJ1-2; D call uncertain. The CDR3 has 12 amino acids. From germline, CDR1 is SQVTM and CDR2 ANQGSEA. V dropped 4 bases and J dropped 5 bases, with 11 bases sitting between them. The DNA of the CDR3 is TGCAGCGTTGGGGCATCTAGTTATGGCTACACCTTC. This encodes CSVGASSYGYTF.

This chain uses TRBV4-3 with TRBJ1-5, with no clear D. V was trimmed by 4 bases and J by 0 bases, leaving 7 bases between them. CDR1 is LGHNA, CDR2 YSLEER, per germline. CDR3 length equals 14 residues. This chain's CDR3 is CASSRTGSNQPQHF. The CDR3 DNA reads TGCGCCAGCAGCCGGACGGGTAGCAATCAGCCCCAGCATTTT.

V and J are TRBV9 and TRBJ2-3, with 13 bases identical to TRBD2. The J segment lost 0 bases and the V segment lost 3 bases, leaving 4 bases of the junction unmatched. The CDR3 sequence is 17 residues long. CDR1 SGDLS and CDR2 YYNGEE come from the germline V gene. The CDR3 loop reads CASSGLAGGGSTDTQYF. CDR3 DNA: TGTGCCAGCAGCGGACTAGCGGGGGGCGGTAGCACAGATACGCAGTATTTT.

This clone was seen at least ten times. The junction differs from germline at one of its ends, possibly a read error. V gene TRBV7-7 combines with J gene TRBJ2-7; D unresolved. The CDR3 totals 13 residues. Germline CDR1 and CDR2: SSHAT and FNYEAQ (reference sequence). The CDR3 bases are TGTGCTAGCAGCTTAATTGGGGTCTACGAGCAGTACTTC. This sequence encodes CASSLIGVYEQYF. The complete variable domain, with remaining parts taken from reference TRBV7-7 and TRBJ2-7, reads GAGVSQSPRYKVTKRGQDVTLRCDPISSHATLYWYQQALGQGPEFLTYFNYEAQPDKSGLPSDRFSAERPEGSISTLTIQRTEQRDSAMYRCASSLIGVYEQYFGPGTRLTVT.

This clone was picked up many times. This CDR3 is missing its conserved last phenylalanine or tryptophan, likely due to a read error. The limits of the CDR3 on the DNA are not certain, so only TCRdb's listed CDR3 is given. The chain couples TRBV19 to TRBJ2-7. The germline V gene encodes CDR1 LNHDA and CDR2 SQIVND (reference sequence). Both ends counted, the CDR3 spans 9 residues. The CDR3 spells CASTSRPFL.

J is TRBJ1-1 and V is TRBV19; D is possibly TRBD1 (5 bases). Germline V gene sequence: CDR1 LNHDA, CDR2 SQIVND (reference sequence). V was clipped by 10 bases and J by 1 base, with 10 bases between them. The CDR3 sequence is 12 residues long. Written as DNA, the CDR3 is TGTGCCACCAGCGACAGGAACACTGAAGCTTTCTTT. Its protein product is CATSDRNTEAFF.

The chain joins TRBV28 to TRBJ1-2, with TRBD1 matching over 9 bases. V shed 6 bases and J 9 bases; nucleotides not matched to a gene: 11. Germline V gives CDR1 MDHEN, CDR2 SYDVKM. There are 14 residues in the CDR3. CDR3 sequence (DNA): TGTGCCAGCAGCTACCGGGGACAGGGTAGTCGCTACACCTTC. It codes for CASSYRGQGSRYTF.

This clone was found a few times. The chain joins TRBV5-6 to TRBJ2-4; D gene uncertain. The germline V gene encodes CDR1 SGHDT and CDR2 YYEEEE. V was clipped by 0 bases and J by 1 base, with 5 bases between them. The CDR3 spans 14 residues. CDR3 sequence reads: CASSLAAAKNIQYF. For the CDR3, the DNA is TGTGCCAGCAGCTTGGCGGCTGCCAAAAACATTCAGTACTTC.

The sample holds a few counts of this clone. The V and J genes are TRBV4-1 and TRBJ2-3, with 10 bases aligning to TRBD2. Germline CDR1 MGHRA, CDR2 YSYEKL. The CDR3 covers 17 residues. Unmatched junction bases numbered 6, after V lost 1 base and J lost 2 bases. The DNA of the CDR3 is TGCGCCAGCAGCCAAGGGCCCGGACTAGCGGACACAGATACGCAGTATTTT. Translated: CASSQGPGLADTDTQYF.

This clone has a count of ten or more. The V gene is TRBV28, the J gene TRBJ2-2, with 10 bases that match TRBD1. CDR3 length: 15 residues. V shed 6 bases and J 5 bases; nucleotides not matched to a gene: 6. Germline CDR1 MDHEN, CDR2 SYDVKM. The CDR3 sequence is CASSSGTGATGELFF. Written as DNA, the CDR3 is TGTGCCAGCAGCTCCGGGACAGGGGCAACCGGGGAGCTGTTTTTT. Based on the CDR3 plus reference TRBV28 and TRBJ2-2, the full variable domain is DVKVTQSSRYLVKRTGEKVFLECVQDMDHENMFWYRQDPGLGLRLIYFSYDVKMKEKGDIPEGYSVSREKKERFSLILESASTNQTSMYLCASSSGTGATGELFFGEGSRLTVL.

This clone was counted a few times. The V and J genes are TRBV9 and TRBJ1-4; TRBD1 might be the D (5 bases). V was pared by 6 bases and J by 0 bases, with 12 bases between. Germline V gives CDR1 SGDLS, CDR2 YYNGEE. CDR3 size: 15 residues. CDR3 sequence (DNA): TGTGCCAGCAATATGCAGGGTGCAACTAATGAAAAACTGTTTTTT. This sequence encodes CASNMQGATNEKLFF. The whole variable domain, remainder taken from reference TRBV9 and TRBJ1-4, is DSGVTQTPKHLITATGQRVTLRCSPRSGDLSVYWYQQSLDQGLQFLIQYYNGEERAKGNILERFSAQQFPDLHSELNLSSLELGDSALYFCASNMQGATNEKLFFGSGTQLSVL.

The table lists this clone with many counts. The chain recombines TRBV6-6 with TRBJ1-1, with no clear D. This CDR3 comprises 11 residues. The germline V and J ends were trimmed by 8 bases and 2 bases, with 6 bases remaining between them. The V gene's germline CDR1 is MNHNY and CDR2 SVGAGI (reference sequence). The CDR3 region is CASFGNTEAFF. The CDR3 nucleotides read TGTGCCAGCTTCGGTAACACTGAAGCTTTCTTT.

This clone turned up a few times. The chain carries TRBV7-7 and TRBJ2-5, with D perhaps TRBD2 (6 bases). The ends were cut back, 5 bases at V and 4 bases at J, with 11 bases in the middle. Germline CDR1 and CDR2: SSHAT and FNYEAQ (reference sequence). The CDR3 consists of 13 residues. CDR3 residues: CASSKGGRETQYF. CDR3 nucleotide sequence: TGTGCCAGCAGCAAAGGAGGGAGAGAGACCCAGTACTTC. The whole variable domain, remainder taken from reference TRBV7-7 and TRBJ2-5, is GAGVSQSPRYKVTKRGQDVTLRCDPISSHATLYWYQQALGQGPEFLTYFNYEAQPDKSGLPSDRFSAERPEGSISTLTIQRTEQRDSAMYRCASSKGGRETQYFGPGTRLLVL.

The V and J genes are TRBV20-1 and TRBJ1-2, with no clear D. The CDR3 is made up of 11 amino acids. Trimming took off 5 bases at V and 8 bases at J, with 12 bases between the two ends. Germline lookup yields CDR1 DFQATT and CDR2 SNEGSKA (reference sequence). DNA for the CDR3: TGCAGTGCTCTTACAGAGAAAGGCTACACCTTC. Its protein product is CSALTEKGYTF.

The chain recombines TRBV6-6 with TRBJ2-7; 8 bases fit TRBD1. CDR1 and CDR2 from the germline V gene are MNHNY and SVGAGI (reference sequence). J lost 3 bases, V lost 2 bases, and 6 bases had no gene match. The CDR3 covers 15 residues. Written as DNA, the CDR3 is TGTGCCAGCAGTTACCAGGGACAGGTTATCTACGAGCAGTACTTC. The encoded protein is CASSYQGQVIYEQYF.

This chain connects TRBV9 to TRBJ1-6, with a weak D call TRBD1 (6 bases). V lost 3 bases to trimming and J lost 6 bases, with 13 bases between them. The CDR3 is 15 residues long. Germline CDR1 reads SGDLS; CDR2 reads YYNGEE. The CDR3 protein is CASSEVGASNSPLHF. CDR3 bases: TGTGCCAGCAGCGAAGTGGGGGCCTCTAATTCACCCCTCCACTTT.

This clone has more than one count but fewer than ten. The rearrangement joins TRBV23-1 to TRBJ2-3; D tentatively fits TRBD1 or TRBD2 (5 bases each). TRBV23-1 is filed as an ORF, its function uncertain. Trimming pared 9 bases from V and 0 bases from J, leaving 16 bases between. The CDR3 consists of 15 residues. CDR3 loop: CASTHTGRSTDTQYF. CDR3 bases: TGCGCCAGTACTCACACGGGACGGAGCACAGATACGCAGTATTTT.

This clone has a handful of counts. This chain uses TRBV7-2 with TRBJ1-1; D is uncertain. From germline, CDR1 is SGHTA and CDR2 FQGNSA. The CDR3 runs 10 residues. Deletions cut 3 bases from V and 10 bases from J, with 6 bases between. The CDR3 is CASSFYGAFF. CDR3 in DNA: TGTGCCAGCAGCTTTTATGGAGCTTTCTTT.

The chain uses TRBV4-3 and TRBJ2-5; tentative D call: TRBD1 (6 bases). The length of the CDR3 is 13 residues. CDR1 LGHNA and CDR2 YSLEER come from the germline V gene. Between the trimmed V and J ends, which lost 5 bases and 5 bases, there was a span of 12 bases. CDR3 nucleotides: TGCGCCAGCAGCTGGGGGCGCGGGGAGACCCAGTACTTC. It codes for CASSWGRGETQYF.

The chain has TRBV19 and TRBJ2-7; TRBD1 aligns across 9 bases. Germline values: CDR1 LNHDA, CDR2 SQIVND (reference sequence). The trim removed 7 bases at V and 1 base at J, leaving 8 bases unmatched. This CDR3 comprises 15 residues. CDR3 sequence reads: CASKLQGAKSYEQYF. The CDR3 DNA reads TGTGCCAGTAAACTACAGGGGGCTAAGTCCTACGAGCAGTACTTC.